The entry below describes one T cell receptor (beta chain). Its antigen is not identified. This record belongs to a study of identical twins. From the 5' RACE reads, TCRdb called clonotypes with MiXCR, one entry per CDR3 protein. This table has about 720,000 distinct CDR3 sequences, 8.5% to 9% appearing once. Regarding the study as a whole: Out-of-frame alpha sequences common to twins exhibited an excess of low generation probability.

Another study also made use of these data, one on yellow fever vaccine responses in identical twins.

The clonotype was recovered from a woman aged 18-29 years in good health. Sequencing used PBMCs.

The CDR3 is CASSQDGSGRAENEQYF. CDR3 sequence (DNA): TGCGCCAGCAGCCAAGATGGGTCCGGGAGGGCCGAGAACGAGCAGTACTTC. The J gene is TRBJ2-7, the V gene TRBV4-3; 8 bases are a match to TRBD2. J was trimmed by 5 bases and V by 0 bases; bases with no gene match: 12. This CDR3 region has 17 residues. Looked up from germline, CDR1 is LGHNA and CDR2 is YSLEER.